The 2 T cell receptor beta chains in this list originate from one sample, sequenced in a study of blood T cell repertoires in COVID-19. Measured with immunoSEQ multiplex PCR; TCRdb has only the in-frame clones, and not every one. The table has 200,000 or so clones, 70% to 85% seen once. Sequencing input: peripheral blood. The receptors were gathered from a woman in her 30s with acute or convalescent COVID-19.

This clone has a handful of counts. This chain joins TRBV19 and TRBJ1-1; no definite D call. V was shortened by 2 bases and J by 2 bases, with 15 bases between the two germline ends. The CDR3 sequence is 16 residues long. Germline V gene sequence: CDR1 LNHDA, CDR2 SQIVND (reference sequence). In DNA form, the CDR3 reads TGTGCCAGTAGTATAATACTGGGGAGAGCAAACACTGAAGCTTTCTTT. Encoded protein: CASSIILGRANTEAFF.

The chain couples TRBV6-2 or TRBV6-3 to TRBJ1-2, with D unclear. Germline CDR1 reads MNHEY; CDR2 reads SVGEGT. V lost 3 bases, J lost 6 bases, and 11 bases lay in between. The CDR3 contains 13 residues. CDR3 in amino acids: CASSYRSHNGYTF. The CDR3 bases are TGTGCCAGCAGTTATCGGTCTCATAATGGCTACACCTTC.